Included here is one TCR beta chain sequence, with context. The antigen is not known. The sample belongs to a study of shared clonotypes between healthy human individuals. The donor cohort consisted entirely of Caucasian adults residing in Nashville, Tennessee. This table comes from immunoSEQ multiplex PCR, and its TCRdb copy is limited to in-frame clones, with some not included. The table has under 2,500,000 clones, approximately 96% seen once; the top ten hold 0.1% to 0.15%. CDR1 and CDR2 (germline): SEHNR, FQNEAQ (reference sequence). CDR3 length: 14 amino acids. The V end lost 3 bases, the J end lost 7 bases, and 16 bases lay between the germline ends. Study-level findings and limits: Clonotype sharing among donors was thought likely to change with sequencing depth.

The clonotype originates from a man younger than 35 in good health. The sample was naive CD4+ T cells sorted from blood. Subset here: CD45RA+ positively selected. The rearrangement links TRBV7-9 to TRBJ2-7; TRBD1 might be the D (6 bases). This CDR3 is CASSFEGQWMEQYF. Written as DNA, the CDR3 is TGTGCCAGCAGCTTCGAGGGACAATGGATGGAGCAGTACTTC. Based on the CDR3 plus reference TRBV7-9 and TRBJ2-7, the full variable domain is DTGVSQNPRHKITKRGQNVTFRCDPISEHNRLYWYRQTLGQGPEFLTYFQNEAQLEKSRLLSDRFSAERPKGSFSTLEIQRTEQGDSAMYLCASSFEGQWMEQYFGPGTRLTVT.